Sequencing of this T cell receptor beta chain was carried out in a study of T cells after yellow fever vaccination. Study-wide points: A faster peak, day 5 versus 15, was reached by the weaker secondary response.

V was trimmed by 0 bases and J by 3 bases, leaving 3 bases between them. Germline CDR1 GTSNPN, CDR2 SVGIG (reference sequence). The CDR3 sequence is 11 residues long. Researchers made TCR cDNA using 5'RACE template switching, and this step added a universal primer site and UMIs. TCRdb used MiXCR to reprocess the 5' RACE reads, holding one entry per CDR3 protein. In the table there are under 55,000 distinct CDR3 sequences, about 6.3% of which are singletons. This specimen consisted of CD8+ T cells not binding an NS4B(214-222) dextramer, sorted from PBMCs, obtained roughly seven weeks after the first yellow fever vaccination. The receptor comes from a man younger than 35 who received the YFV17D yellow fever vaccine. The gene calls are TRBV30 and TRBJ2-7; D ambiguous. CDR3 sequence reads: CAWSVLYEQYF. Here the CDR3 DNA reads TGTGCCTGGAGTGTCCTCTACGAGCAGTACTTC.